This T cell receptor beta chain was retrieved from a study of CD8+CD57+ T cells in acquired aplastic anemia. The overall study: Roughly 3 ug was the average amount of DNA from sorted CD4+ and CD8+ cells. Findings and limits, study-wide: Roughly 31 was the count of CD8+ CDR3 sequences that patients shared with controls. No significant difference in CD8+ Simpson's diversity was found between patients and controls.

The sequenced patients had an expansion of CD8+CD57+ cells seen by flow cytometry. The cohort consisted entirely of patients having severe acquired aplastic anemia. This clonotype was seen a few times. Its antigen is unknown. CDR3 and TCR beta VDJ profiling relied on genomic DNA as the template. TCRdb called the reads again in MiXCR, with one record for every CDR3 protein. The sample carries 200,000 to 300,000 distinct CDR3 sequences, less than 85% recorded once. Specimen: sorted CD4+, CD8+, or CD8+CD57+ T cells (not recorded which) from PBMCs. This receptor was obtained from a human donor with aplastic anemia.

CDR3 DNA sequence: TGTGCCAGCAGCGCCGTCCAGGGGGGGGAGACCCAGTACTTC. It is translated as CASSAVQGGETQYF. The chain couples TRBV9 to TRBJ2-5, with D perhaps assigned TRBD1 or TRBD2 (7 bases each). V was clipped by 3 bases and J by 5 bases, with 14 bases between them. This CDR3 is 14 amino acids long. CDR1 SGDLS and CDR2 YYNGEE come from the germline V gene.